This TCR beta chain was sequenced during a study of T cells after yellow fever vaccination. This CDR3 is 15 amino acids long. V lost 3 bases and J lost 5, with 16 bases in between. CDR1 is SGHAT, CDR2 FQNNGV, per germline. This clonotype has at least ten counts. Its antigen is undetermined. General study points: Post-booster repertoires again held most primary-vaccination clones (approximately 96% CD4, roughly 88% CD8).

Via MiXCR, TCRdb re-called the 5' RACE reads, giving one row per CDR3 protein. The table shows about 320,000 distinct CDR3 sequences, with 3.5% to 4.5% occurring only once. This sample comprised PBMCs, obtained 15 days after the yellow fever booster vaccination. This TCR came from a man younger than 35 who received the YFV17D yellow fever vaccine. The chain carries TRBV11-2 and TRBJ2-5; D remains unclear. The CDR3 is CASSFTPSRSETQYF. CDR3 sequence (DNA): TGTGCCAGCAGCTTCACTCCGTCGCGGTCGGAGACCCAGTACTTC.